This T cell receptor (beta chain) was identified during a study of cytomegalovirus exposure and HLA in healthy donors. Whole-study findings and limits: Subsequent analysis revealed that first-cohort TCR clusters tended to co-occur in the 130 or so validation repertoires. Reportedly, cytomegalovirus status was diagnosed with high sensitivity and specificity.

The donors belonged to the approximately 120-subject validation cohort, separate from the approximately 700-subject first cohort. This clone has only one observation. Its antigen remains unknown. The data were produced by immunoSEQ multiplex PCR, yet TCRdb's version contains in-frame clones alone and is incomplete. The sample consists of 97,000 or so clones, about 95% of them appearing once. The CDR3 has 15 residues. The germline CDR1 and CDR2 sequences are ENHRY and SYGVKD. V lost 6 bases and J lost 7; bases outside the gene matches: 9. Sample: PBMCs. This receptor was obtained from a woman aged 18-29 years in good health and CMV-seronegative. The rearrangement uses TRBV10-3 and TRBJ1-6, with 7 nucleotides matching TRBD1. This CDR3 reads CAIRTGTAQNSPLHF. The CDR3 coding sequence is TGTGCCATCAGGACCGGGACAGCCCAAAATTCACCCCTCCACTTT.